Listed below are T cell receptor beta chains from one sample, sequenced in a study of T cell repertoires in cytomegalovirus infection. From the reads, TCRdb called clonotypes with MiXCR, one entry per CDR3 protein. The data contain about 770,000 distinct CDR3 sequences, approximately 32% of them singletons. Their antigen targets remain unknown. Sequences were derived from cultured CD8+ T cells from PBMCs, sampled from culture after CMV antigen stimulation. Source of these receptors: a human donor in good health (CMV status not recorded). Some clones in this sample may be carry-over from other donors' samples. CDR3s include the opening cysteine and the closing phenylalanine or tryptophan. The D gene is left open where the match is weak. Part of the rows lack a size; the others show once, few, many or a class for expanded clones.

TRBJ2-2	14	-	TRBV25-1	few	TGTGCCAGCAGGAAGGCAGCGAACACCGGGGAGCTGTTTTTT	CASRKAANTGELFF
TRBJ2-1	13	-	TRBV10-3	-	TGTGCCATCAGGCTAGGCCTTGACAATGAGCAGTTCTTC	CAIRLGLDNEQFF
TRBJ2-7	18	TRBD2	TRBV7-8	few	TGTGCCAGCAGCTACTTGGGACTAGCGGGCGATACCCCCTACGAGCAGTACTTC	CASSYLGLAGDTPYEQYF
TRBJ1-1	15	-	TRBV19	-	TGTGCCAGTAGTAATATCTGGCTCCCGGACACTGAAGCTTTCTTT	CASSNIWLPDTEAFF
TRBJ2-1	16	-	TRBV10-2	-	TGCGCCAGCAGTGACCCGGACGTTAGCTCCTACAATGAGCAGTTCTTC	CASSDPDVSSYNEQFF
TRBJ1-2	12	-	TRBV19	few	TGTGCTGCTACGGGGGCATTCTATGGCTACACCTTC	CAATGAFYGYTF
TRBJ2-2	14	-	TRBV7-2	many	TGTGCCAGCAGCTTGACCCGGGGGCGCAGGGAGCTGTTTTTT	CASSLTRGRRELFF
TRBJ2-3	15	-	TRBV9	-	TGTGCCAGCAGCGTAGAGCTAGAAGGAACAGATACGCAGTATTTT	CASSVELEGTDTQYF
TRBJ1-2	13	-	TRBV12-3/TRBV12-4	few	TGTGCCAGCAGTTTAGGCGCGAGCATGGGCTACACCTTC	CASSLGASMGYTF
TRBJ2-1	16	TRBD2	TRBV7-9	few	TGTGCCAGCAGCTTCCGGGAAGTTAGCGGGGGCCATGAGCAGTTCTTC	CASSFREVSGGHEQFF
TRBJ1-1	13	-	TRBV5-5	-	TGTACCAGCAGCTGGACGATGAACACTGAAGCTTTCTTT	CTSSWTMNTEAFF
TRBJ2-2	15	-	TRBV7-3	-	TGTGCCAGCAGCTTAAGGGTTGTAGGCACCGGGGAGCTGTTTTTT	CASSLRVVGTGELFF
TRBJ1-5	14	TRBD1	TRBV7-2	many	TGTGCCAGCAGCACGGGACAGACAAATCAGCCCCAGCATTTT	CASSTGQTNQPQHF
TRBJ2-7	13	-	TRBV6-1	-	TGTGCCAGCAGACGGGACATCAACTACGAGCAGTACTTC	CASRRDINYEQYF
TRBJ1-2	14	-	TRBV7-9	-	TGTGCCAGCAGCGGGGCAGGGCGCGTCTATGGCTACACCTTC	CASSGAGRVYGYTF
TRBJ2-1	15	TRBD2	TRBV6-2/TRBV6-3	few	TGTGCCAGCAGTTGGGAGACTAGCGGGGGGGATGAGCAGTTCTTC	CASSWETSGGDEQFF
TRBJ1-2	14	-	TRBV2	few	TGTGCCAGCAGTGAAATCGGAAATTGGTACGGCTACACCTTC	CASSEIGNWYGYTF
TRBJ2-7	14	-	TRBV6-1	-	TGTGCCAGCACAAATGATTGGGGGTCCCACGAGCAGTACTTC	CASTNDWGSHEQYF
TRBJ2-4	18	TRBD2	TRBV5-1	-	TGCGCCAGCAGCTTTAAGACTAGCGGGGGAGCGGCCAAAAACATTCAGTACTTC	CASSFKTSGGAAKNIQYF
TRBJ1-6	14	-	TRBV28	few	TGTGCCAGCAGCAGTTTGGGGTATAATTCACCCCTCCACTTT	CASSSLGYNSPLHF
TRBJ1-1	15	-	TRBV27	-	TGTGCCAGCAGTCCCGCTTTTGGGACAAACACTGAAGCTTTCTTT	CASSPAFGTNTEAFF
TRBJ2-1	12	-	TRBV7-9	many	TGTGCCAGCAGCTTTGGGACGAATGAGCAGTTCTTC	CASSFGTNEQFF
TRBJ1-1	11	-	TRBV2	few	TGTGCCAGCATAGGAGCAGATGAAGCTTTCTTT	CASIGADEAFF
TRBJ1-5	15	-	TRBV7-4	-	TGTGCCAGCAGCTCCCCCGCAGGGGATGGGCAGCCCCAGCATTTT	CASSSPAGDGQPQHF
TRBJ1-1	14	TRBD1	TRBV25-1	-	TGTGCCAGCAGTGGGACAGGGGGAAGTACTGAAGCTTTCTTT	CASSGTGGSTEAFF
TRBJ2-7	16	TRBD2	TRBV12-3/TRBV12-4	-	TGTGCCAGCAGTCCAACGACTAGCGGGGAGTCCTACGAGCAGTACTTC	CASSPTTSGESYEQYF
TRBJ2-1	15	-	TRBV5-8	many	TGTGCCAGCAGCACCGGGGAGCTCTCCTACAATGAGCAGTTCTTC	CASSTGELSYNEQFF
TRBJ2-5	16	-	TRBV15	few	TGTGCCACCAGCAGAGCGACTGCGAACAATAGAGAGACCCAGTACTTC	CATSRATANNRETQYF
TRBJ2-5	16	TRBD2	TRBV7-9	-	TGTGCCAGCAGCTTAGGGGGACTAGCGGAGCAAGAGACCCAGTACTTC	CASSLGGLAEQETQYF
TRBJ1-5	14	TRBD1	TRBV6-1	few	TGTGCCAGCAGATCTGACAGGGCTGGTCAGCCCCAGCATTTT	CASRSDRAGQPQHF
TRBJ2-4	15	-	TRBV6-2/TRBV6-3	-	TGTGCCAGCAGTTACTCCCCAGGAGTTCCGGACATTCAGTACTTC	CASSYSPGVPDIQYF
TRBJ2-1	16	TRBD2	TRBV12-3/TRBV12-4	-	TGTGCCAGCAGTTCCTTGGGCGGGGGCGGGGGGAATGAGCAGTTCTTC	CASSSLGGGGGNEQFF
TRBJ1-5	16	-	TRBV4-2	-	TGTGCCAGCAGCCAAGGGGGCCAGGGGCCGGTGGAGCCCCAGCATTTT	CASSQGGQGPVEPQHF
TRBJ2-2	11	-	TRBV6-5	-	TGTGCCAGCAGTTCGATCGGGGAGCTGTTTTTT	CASSSIGELFF